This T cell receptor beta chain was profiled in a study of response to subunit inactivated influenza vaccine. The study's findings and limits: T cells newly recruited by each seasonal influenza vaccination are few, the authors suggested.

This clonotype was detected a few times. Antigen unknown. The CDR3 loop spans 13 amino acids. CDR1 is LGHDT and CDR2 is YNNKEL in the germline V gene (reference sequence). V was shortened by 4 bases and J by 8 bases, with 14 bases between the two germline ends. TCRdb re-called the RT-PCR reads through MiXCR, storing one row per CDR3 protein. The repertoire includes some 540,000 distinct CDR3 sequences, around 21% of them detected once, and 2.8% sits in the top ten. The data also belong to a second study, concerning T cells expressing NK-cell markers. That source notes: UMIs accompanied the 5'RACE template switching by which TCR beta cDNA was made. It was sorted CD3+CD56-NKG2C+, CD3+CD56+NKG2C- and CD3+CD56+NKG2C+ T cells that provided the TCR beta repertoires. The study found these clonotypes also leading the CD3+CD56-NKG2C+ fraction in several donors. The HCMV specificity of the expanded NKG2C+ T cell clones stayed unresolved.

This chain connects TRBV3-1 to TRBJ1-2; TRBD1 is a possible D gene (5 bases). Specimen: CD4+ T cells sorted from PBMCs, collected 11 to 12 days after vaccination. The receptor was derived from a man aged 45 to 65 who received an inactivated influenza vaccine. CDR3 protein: CASSPMRRDGYTF. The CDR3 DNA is TGTGCCAGCAGCCCGATGAGGAGGGACGGCTACACCTTC.